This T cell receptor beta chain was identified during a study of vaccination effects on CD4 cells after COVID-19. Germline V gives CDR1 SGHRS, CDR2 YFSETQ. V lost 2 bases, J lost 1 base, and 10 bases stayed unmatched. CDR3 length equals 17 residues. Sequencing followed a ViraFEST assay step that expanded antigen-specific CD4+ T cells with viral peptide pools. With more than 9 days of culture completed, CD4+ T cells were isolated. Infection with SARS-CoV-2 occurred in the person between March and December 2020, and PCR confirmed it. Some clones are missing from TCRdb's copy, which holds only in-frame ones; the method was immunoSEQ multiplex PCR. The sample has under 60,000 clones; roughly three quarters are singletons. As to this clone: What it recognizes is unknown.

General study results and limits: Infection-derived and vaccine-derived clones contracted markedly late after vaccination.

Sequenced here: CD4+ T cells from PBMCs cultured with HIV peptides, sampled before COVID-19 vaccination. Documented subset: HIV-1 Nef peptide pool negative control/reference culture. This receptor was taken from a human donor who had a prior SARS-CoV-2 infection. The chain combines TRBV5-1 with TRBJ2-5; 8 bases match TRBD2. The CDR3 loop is CASSFSGGHPTQETQYF. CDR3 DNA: TGCGCCAGCAGCTTCAGCGGGGGACACCCAACCCAAGAGACCCAGTACTTC.